This TCR beta chain was observed in a study of blood T cells in healthy people across ages. This CDR3 has 13 residues. This clonotype was seen only a few times. Its antigen remains unidentified. The authors ran a second PCR of about 6 to 11 cycles using a sample-barcoded 5' primer and a J-beta primer mix. The study obtained at least 2.5 million CDR3-containing paired-end reads from every sample. One entry per CDR3 protein, called by TCRdb with MiXCR from the 5' RACE reads. Of about 1.7 million distinct CDR3 sequences listed, roughly 28% are singletons. Points from the study as a whole: CMV status of donors was unknown, possibly confounding expanded clonotype changes.

Specimen: blood. This chain connects TRBV21-1 to TRBJ1-2; the D segment call TRBD1 is taken from the table without a DNA check. TRBV21-1 represents a pseudogene. This receptor was obtained from a woman in her 30s in good health. The CDR3 bases are TGTGCCAGCAGTCGGGCGGGGGTCTATGGCTACACCTTC. Translation gives CASSRAGVYGYTF.